Listed below are T cell receptor beta chains from one sample, sequenced in a study of vaccination effects on CD4 cells after COVID-19. No cognate antigen is known for these TCRs. This table comes from immunoSEQ multiplex PCR, and its TCRdb copy is limited to in-frame clones, with some not included. The top ten clones hold less than 10% of a sample with around 46,000 clones, 72% of them seen once. The input for sequencing was CD4+ T cells from PBMCs cultured without peptide, taken after COVID-19 vaccination. These receptors were obtained from a human donor who received a COVID-19 vaccine. CDR3s include the opening cysteine and the closing phenylalanine or tryptophan. A D gene is named only where the DNA matches it firmly. Size is omitted from some rows. Given values are once, few, many or a class for expanded clones.

D | J | size | V | DNA | CDR3
. | TRBJ2-1 | once | TRBV12-3/TRBV12-4 | TGTGCCAGCAGGGTGAATAGCGCTGTTGGGCAGTTCTTC | CASRVNSAVGQFF
. | TRBJ1-1 | . | TRBV12-3/TRBV12-4 | TGTGCCTCCCAGGGGTTCATGAACACTGAAGCTTTCTTT | CASQGFMNTEAFF
. | TRBJ1-2 | few | TRBV20-1 | TGCAGTGCTATTGATCCAAGGCGTGGCTACACCTTC | CSAIDPRRGYTF
TRBD2 | TRBJ2-3 | . | TRBV5-1 | TGCGCCAGCAGCCCGGATCCTGGCGGGAGGGCCACAGATACGCAGTATTTT | CASSPDPGGRATDTQYF
TRBD1 | TRBJ2-7 | . | TRBV6-5 | TGTGCCAGCAGTTCTCACAGGGGGTACGAGCAGTACTTC | CASSSHRGYEQYF
. | TRBJ2-3 | . | TRBV15 | TGTGCCACCAGCAGAGATCCGGGGGCTAGGGATACGCAGTATTTT | CATSRDPGARDTQYF
TRBD2 | TRBJ2-3 | . | TRBV7-2 | TGTGCCAGCAGCTCCGATCCGGGACTAGCGGGGCCTAGCACAGATACGCAGTATTTT | CASSSDPGLAGPSTDTQYF
. | TRBJ1-3 | . | TRBV6-6 | TGTGCCAGCAGTTACACGGACTTGGGAAACACCATATATTTT | CASSYTDLGNTIYF
TRBD1 | TRBJ2-7 | . | TRBV5-1 | TGCGCCAGCAGCGCGGGGACAGGGGTTGGGGAGCAGTACTTC | CASSAGTGVGEQYF
. | TRBJ1-1 | . | TRBV14 | TGTGCCAGCAGCCGGGACGGTGAAGCTTTCTTT | CASSRDGEAFF
. | TRBJ1-1 | . | TRBV19 | TGTGCCAGTAGTCGTGTAGGGGGTCCTACTGAAGCTTTCTTT | CASSRVGGPTEAFF
. | TRBJ1-6 | few | TRBV15 | TGTGCCACCAGCAGAGATAGCTCTAATTCACCCCTCCACTTT | CATSRDSSNSPLHF
TRBD2 | TRBJ2-1 | once | TRBV5-5 | TGTGCCAGCAGCTTGGAACTAGCGGGATCGTACAATGAGCAGTTCTTC | CASSLELAGSYNEQFF
. | TRBJ2-1 | . | TRBV7-2 | TGTGCCAGCAGCCCCCGGAATGAGCAGTTCTTC | CASSPRNEQFF
TRBD1 | TRBJ1-4 | . | TRBV3-1/TRBV3-2 | TGTGCCAGCAGCCGACAGGGGGTTGGTGAAAAACTGTTTTTT | CASSRQGVGEKLFF
. | TRBJ2-3 | . | TRBV9 | TGTGCCAGTAACACAGATACGCAGTATTTT | CASNTDTQYF
. | TRBJ1-6 | . | TRBV2 | TGTGCCAGCAGTGAATTGATCTATTCACCCCTCCACTTT | CASSELIYSPLHF
. | TRBJ2-7 | . | TRBV5-1 | TGCGCCAGCAGGAGGAGGGGGCTAGCAGGCGACGAGCAGTACTTC | CASRRRGLAGDEQYF
TRBD1 | TRBJ2-5 | once | TRBV5-1 | TGCGCCAGCAGCGCGGGACAGGAGAAAGAGACCCAGTACTTC | CASSAGQEKETQYF
TRBD1 | TRBJ2-6 | . | TRBV27 | TGTGCCACCACCAGGGACAGGAATACTGGGGCCAACGTCCTGACTTTC | CATTRDRNTGANVLTF
. | TRBJ1-1 | . | TRBV7-9 | TGTGCCAGCAATATTGAGGGCCTCACTGAAGCTTTCTTT | CASNIEGLTEAFF
TRBD2 | TRBJ2-7 | . | TRBV6-5 | TGTGCCAGCAAGGCAGCGGGAGGCTCCTACGAGCAGTACTTC | CASKAAGGSYEQYF
. | TRBJ1-4 | . | TRBV5-3 | TGTGCCAGAAGCAGCCTCATGGGGCGCACTAATGAAAAACTGTTTTTT | CARSSLMGRTNEKLFF
. | TRBJ1-6 | . | TRBV7-9 | TGTGCCAGCAGCTTAGCTTACCAGATAAATTCACCCCTCCACTTT | CASSLAYQINSPLHF
. | TRBJ2-7 | . | TRBV7-9 | TGTGCCAGCAGGGCTCAGGGGTACGAGCAGTACTTC | CASRAQGYEQYF
. | TRBJ1-5 | . | TRBV18 | TGTGCCAGCTCACCAATTGGGAGGGGAGATCAGCCCCAGCATTTT | CASSPIGRGDQPQHF
. | TRBJ1-1 | . | TRBV2 | TGTGCCAGCAGTTCACGGGGCCCTAGGACAGACACTGAAGCTTTCTTT | CASSSRGPRTDTEAFF
. | TRBJ2-3 | . | TRBV9 | TGTGCCAGCAGCCAATCAACAGATACGCAGTATTTT | CASSQSTDTQYF
. | TRBJ2-2 | . | TRBV29-1 | TGCAGCCACAAGGGGGGGCCCACCGGGGAGCTGTTTTTT | CSHKGGPTGELFF
TRBD2 | TRBJ2-3 | few | TRBV6-2/TRBV6-3 | TGTGCCAGCAGTTGGACTAGCGGCACAGATACGCAGTATTTT | CASSWTSGTDTQYF
. | TRBJ1-6 | . | TRBV27 | TGTGCCAGTCGCCGTCAGTTGGTTGGGGAAAGCTCCTATAATTCACCCCTCCACTTT | CASRRQLVGESSYNSPLHF
. | TRBJ1-6 | . | TRBV7-9 | TGTGCCAGCAGCTTAGAGGACAGTAGGAATTCACCCCTCCACTTT | CASSLEDSRNSPLHF
. | TRBJ1-1 | . | TRBV7-6 | TGTGCCAGCAGCTTAGTTCCCGTGAACACTGAAGCTTTCTTT | CASSLVPVNTEAFF